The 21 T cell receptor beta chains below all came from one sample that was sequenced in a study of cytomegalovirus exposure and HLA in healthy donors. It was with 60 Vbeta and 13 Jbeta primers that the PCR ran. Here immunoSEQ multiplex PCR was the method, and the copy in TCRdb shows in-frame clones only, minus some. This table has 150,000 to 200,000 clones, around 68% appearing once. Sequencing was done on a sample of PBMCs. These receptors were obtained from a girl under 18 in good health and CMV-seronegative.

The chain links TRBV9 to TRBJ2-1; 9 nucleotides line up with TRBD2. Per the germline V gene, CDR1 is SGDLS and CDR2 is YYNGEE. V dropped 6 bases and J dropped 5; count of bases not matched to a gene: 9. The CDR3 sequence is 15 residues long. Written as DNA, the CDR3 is TGTGCCAGCACACCCCCGAGCGGGGGGAACAATGAGCAGTTCTTC. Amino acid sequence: CASTPPSGGNNEQFF.

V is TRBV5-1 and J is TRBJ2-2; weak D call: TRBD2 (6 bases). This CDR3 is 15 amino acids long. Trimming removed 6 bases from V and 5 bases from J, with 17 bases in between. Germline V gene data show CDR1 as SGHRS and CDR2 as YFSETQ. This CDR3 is CASTPGQGLTGELFF. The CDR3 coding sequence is TGCGCCAGCACTCCGGGGCAGGGACTTACCGGGGAGCTGTTTTTT.

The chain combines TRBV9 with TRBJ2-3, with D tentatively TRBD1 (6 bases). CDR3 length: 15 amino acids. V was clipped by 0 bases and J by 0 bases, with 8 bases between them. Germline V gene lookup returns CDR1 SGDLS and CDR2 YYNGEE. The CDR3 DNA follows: TGTGCCAGCAGCGTAGTAGGGGGTAGCACAGATACGCAGTATTTT. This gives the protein CASSVVGGSTDTQYF.

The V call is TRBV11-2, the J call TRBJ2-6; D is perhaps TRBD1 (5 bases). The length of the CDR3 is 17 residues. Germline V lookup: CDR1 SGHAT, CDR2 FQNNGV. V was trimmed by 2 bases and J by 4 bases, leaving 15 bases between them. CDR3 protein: CASSLFPGLKGANVLTF. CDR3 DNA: TGTGCCAGCAGCTTATTCCCAGGGCTTAAAGGGGCCAACGTCCTGACTTTC. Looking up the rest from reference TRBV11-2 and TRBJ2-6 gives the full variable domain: EAGVAQSPRYKIIEKRQSVAFWCNPISGHATLYWYQQILGQGPKLLIQFQNNGVVDDSQLPKDRFSAERLKGVDSTLKIQPAKLEDSAVYLCASSLFPGLKGANVLTFGAGSRLTVL.

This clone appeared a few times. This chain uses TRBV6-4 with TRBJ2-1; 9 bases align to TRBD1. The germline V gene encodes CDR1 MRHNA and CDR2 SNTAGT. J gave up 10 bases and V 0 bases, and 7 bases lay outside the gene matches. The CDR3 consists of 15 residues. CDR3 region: CASSDSTGGIDEQFF. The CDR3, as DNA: TGTGCCAGCAGTGACTCGACAGGGGGGATCGACGAGCAGTTCTTC.

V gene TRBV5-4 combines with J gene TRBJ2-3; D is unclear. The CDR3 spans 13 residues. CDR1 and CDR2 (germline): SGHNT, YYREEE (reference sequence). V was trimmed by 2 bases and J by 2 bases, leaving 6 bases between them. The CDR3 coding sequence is TGTGCCAGCAGCTTTTCCAACACAGATACGCAGTATTTT. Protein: CASSFSNTDTQYF. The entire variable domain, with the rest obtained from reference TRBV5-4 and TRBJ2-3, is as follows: ETGVTQSPTHLIKTRGQQVTLRCSSQSGHNTVSWYQQALGQGPQFIFQYYREEENGRGNFPPRFSGLQFPNYSSELNVNALELDDSALYLCASSFSNTDTQYFGPGTRLTVL.

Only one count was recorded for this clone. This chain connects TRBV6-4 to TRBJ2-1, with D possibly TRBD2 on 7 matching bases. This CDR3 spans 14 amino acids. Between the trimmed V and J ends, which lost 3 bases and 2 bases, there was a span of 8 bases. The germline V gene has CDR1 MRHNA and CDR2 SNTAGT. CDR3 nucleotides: TGTGCCAGCAGTGAAGGGGGGGCCTACAATGAGCAGTTCTTC. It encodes CASSEGGAYNEQFF.

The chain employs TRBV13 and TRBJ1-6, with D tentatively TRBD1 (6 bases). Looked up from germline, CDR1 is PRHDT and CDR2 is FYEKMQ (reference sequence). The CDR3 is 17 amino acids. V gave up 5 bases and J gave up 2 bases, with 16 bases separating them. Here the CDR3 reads CASSTGQRGTYNSPLHF. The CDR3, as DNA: TGTGCCAGCAGCACCGGACAGAGGGGCACCTATAATTCACCCCTCCACTTT.

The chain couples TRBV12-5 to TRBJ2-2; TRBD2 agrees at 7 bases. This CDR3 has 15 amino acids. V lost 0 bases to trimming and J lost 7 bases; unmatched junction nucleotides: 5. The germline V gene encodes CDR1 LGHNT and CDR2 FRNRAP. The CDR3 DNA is TGTGCTAGTGGTTTGGTACAGCGGGGTAGCGGGGAGCTGTTTTTT. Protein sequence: CASGLVQRGSGELFF.

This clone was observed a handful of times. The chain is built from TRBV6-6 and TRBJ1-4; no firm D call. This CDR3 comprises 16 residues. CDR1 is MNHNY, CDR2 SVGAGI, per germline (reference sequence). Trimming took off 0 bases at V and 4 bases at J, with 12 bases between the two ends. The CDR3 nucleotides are TGTGCCAGCAGTTACTCGATCGGTGCCCTTAATGAAAAACTGTTTTTT. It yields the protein CASSYSIGALNEKLFF.

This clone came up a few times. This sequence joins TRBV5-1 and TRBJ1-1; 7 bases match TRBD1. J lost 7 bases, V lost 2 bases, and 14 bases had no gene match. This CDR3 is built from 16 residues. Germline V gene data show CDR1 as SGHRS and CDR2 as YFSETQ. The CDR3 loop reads CASSLRERHPGGEAFF. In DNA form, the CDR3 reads TGCGCCAGCAGCTTACGTGAACGACATCCAGGGGGTGAAGCTTTCTTT.

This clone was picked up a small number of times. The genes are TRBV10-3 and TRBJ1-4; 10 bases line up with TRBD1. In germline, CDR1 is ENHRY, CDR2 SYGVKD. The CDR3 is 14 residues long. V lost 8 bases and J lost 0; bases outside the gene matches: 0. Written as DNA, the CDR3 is TGTGCCATCGGACAGGGGGCAACTAATGAAAAACTGTTTTTT. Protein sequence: CAIGQGATNEKLFF.

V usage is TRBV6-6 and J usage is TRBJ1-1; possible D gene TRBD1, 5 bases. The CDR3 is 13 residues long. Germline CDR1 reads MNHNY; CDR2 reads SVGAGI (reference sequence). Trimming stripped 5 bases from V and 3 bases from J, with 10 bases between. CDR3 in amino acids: CASSPPRDTEAFF. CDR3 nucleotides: TGTGCCAGCAGTCCCCCCAGGGACACTGAAGCTTTCTTT.

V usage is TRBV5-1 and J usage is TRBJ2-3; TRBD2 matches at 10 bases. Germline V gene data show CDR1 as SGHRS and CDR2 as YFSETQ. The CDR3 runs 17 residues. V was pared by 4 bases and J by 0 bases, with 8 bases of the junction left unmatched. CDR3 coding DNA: TGCGCCAGCAGCCCTCGAACTAGCGGGGCAAGCACAGATACGCAGTATTTT. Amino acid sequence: CASSPRTSGASTDTQYF.

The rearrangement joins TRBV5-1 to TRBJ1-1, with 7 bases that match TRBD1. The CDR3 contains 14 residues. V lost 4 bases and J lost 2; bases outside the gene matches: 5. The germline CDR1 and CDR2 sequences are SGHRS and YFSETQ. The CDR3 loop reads CASSPRTGNTEAFF. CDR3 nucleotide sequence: TGCGCCAGCAGCCCCCGGACAGGCAACACTGAAGCTTTCTTT.

CDR3 sequence (DNA): TGTGCCAGTAGCCAAGACGGAGCAAATCAGCCCCAGCATTTT. It codes for CASSQDGANQPQHF. The chain combines TRBV19 with TRBJ1-5; no firm D call. The CDR3 is made up of 14 amino acids. V was pared by 6 bases and J by 4 bases, with 13 bases between. Germline-derived CDR1 and CDR2 are LNHDA and SQIVND (reference sequence).

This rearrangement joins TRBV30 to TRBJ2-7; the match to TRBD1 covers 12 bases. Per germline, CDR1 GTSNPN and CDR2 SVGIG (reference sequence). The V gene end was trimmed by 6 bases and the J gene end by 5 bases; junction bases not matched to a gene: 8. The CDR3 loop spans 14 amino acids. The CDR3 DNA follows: TGTGCCTGCCGGGACAGGGGGCTAAGAGACGAGCAGTACTTC. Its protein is CACRDRGLRDEQYF.

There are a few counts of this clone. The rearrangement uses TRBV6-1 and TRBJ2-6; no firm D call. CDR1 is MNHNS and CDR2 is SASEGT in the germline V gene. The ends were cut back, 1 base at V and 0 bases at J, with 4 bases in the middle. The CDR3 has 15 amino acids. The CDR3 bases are TGTGCCAGCAGTGAAGATTACTCTGGGGCCAACGTCCTGACTTTC. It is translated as CASSEDYSGANVLTF.

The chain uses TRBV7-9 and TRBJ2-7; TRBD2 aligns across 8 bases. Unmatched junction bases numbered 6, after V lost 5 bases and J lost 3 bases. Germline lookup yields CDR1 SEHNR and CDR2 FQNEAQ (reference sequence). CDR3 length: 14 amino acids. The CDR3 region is CASSQGLENYEQYF. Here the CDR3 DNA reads TGTGCCAGCAGCCAGGGACTAGAGAACTACGAGCAGTACTTC.

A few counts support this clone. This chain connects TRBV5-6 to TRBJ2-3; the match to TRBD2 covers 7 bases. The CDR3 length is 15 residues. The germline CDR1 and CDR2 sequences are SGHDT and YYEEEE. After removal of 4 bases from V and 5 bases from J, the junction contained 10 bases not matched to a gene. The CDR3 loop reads CASSRAGFGGDTQYF. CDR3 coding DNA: TGTGCCAGCAGCCGAGCGGGGTTTGGGGGAGATACGCAGTATTTT.

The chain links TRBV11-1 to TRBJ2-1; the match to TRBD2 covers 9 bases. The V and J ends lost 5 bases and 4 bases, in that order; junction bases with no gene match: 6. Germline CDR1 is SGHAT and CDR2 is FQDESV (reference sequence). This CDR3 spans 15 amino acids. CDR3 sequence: CASSISGGKYNEQFF. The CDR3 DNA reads TGTGCCAGCAGCATTAGCGGGGGAAAGTACAATGAGCAGTTCTTC.